These 6 T cell receptor beta chains originate from one sample sequenced in a study of CD8 T cells in ankylosing spondylitis. These TCRs' antigens remain unknown. MiXCR, run by TCRdb on the 5' RACE reads, gives a single entry per CDR3 protein. This table holds around 490,000 distinct CDR3 sequences, about 5% found once. Study-level findings and limits: Blood from ankylosing spondylitis patients appeared to carry a characteristic roughly 8-variant TCR beta motif.

Sequenced: blood, either unsorted or a sorted T cell fraction (not recorded which). These receptors were obtained from a male donor with ankylosing spondylitis.

This clonotype was recorded many times. The chain is built from TRBV28 and TRBJ2-5, with TRBD2 as a possible D gene (5 bases). Trimming cost V 6 bases and J 2 bases, with 10 bases left between them. Looked up from germline, CDR1 is MDHEN and CDR2 is SYDVKM. This CDR3 spans 13 amino acids. The CDR3 nucleotides read TGTGCCAGCAGAACGGACTCGCAAGAGACCCAGTACTTC. It specifies CASRTDSQETQYF.

This clonotype occurred many times. J is TRBJ1-1 and V is TRBV27; 10 positions match TRBD1. Germline loops: CDR1 MNHEY, CDR2 SMNVEV (reference sequence). The CDR3 length is 15 residues. With 2 bases clipped from V and 6 bases from J, the junction kept 6 bases outside the gene matches. The CDR3 spells CASSLGTGAQAEAFF. CDR3 bases: TGTGCCAGCAGTTTAGGGACAGGGGCGCAAGCTGAAGCTTTCTTT.

This clonotype was observed many times. This chain links TRBV6-2 or TRBV6-3 with TRBJ2-7; TRBD1 agrees at 10 bases. Trimming took 0 bases from V and 3 from J; bases not matched to a gene: 2. The CDR3 covers 15 residues. The germline gives CDR1 MNHEY, CDR2 SVGEGT. The CDR3 loop reads CASSYSRDRGYEQYF. CDR3 bases: TGTGCCAGCAGTTACTCCCGGGACAGGGGCTACGAGCAGTACTTC.

This clonotype showed up many times. This rearrangement joins TRBV27 to TRBJ2-5; D remains unclear. Trimming stripped 3 bases from V and 4 bases from J, with 15 bases between. The germline V gene encodes CDR1 MNHEY and CDR2 SMNVEV (reference sequence). This CDR3 spans 15 amino acids. CDR3: CASSLTGTGPETQYF. The CDR3 DNA reads as TGTGCCAGCAGTTTGACCGGAACCGGCCCAGAGACCCAGTACTTC.

The chain employs TRBV29-1 and TRBJ2-7, with TRBD1 matching over 9 bases. The germline V gene has CDR1 SQVTM and CDR2 ANQGSEA. V trimming: 3 bases; J trimming: 2 bases; junction bases outside the gene matches: 5. CDR3 length equals 14 residues. The CDR3 loop reads CSVDGGQGTYEQYF. In nucleotides, the CDR3 is TGCAGCGTTGATGGGGGACAGGGTACCTACGAGCAGTACTTC.

V is TRBV18 and J is TRBJ2-2; no clear D gene. Trimming cost V 0 bases and J 6 bases, with 5 bases left between them. Germline CDR1 KGHSH, CDR2 LQKENI. This CDR3 spans 13 amino acids. Here the CDR3 DNA reads TGTGCCAGCTCACCACCGTGGTCCGGGGAGCTGTTTTTT. Translation: CASSPPWSGELFF.